A single sample gave rise to the 3 T cell receptor beta chains below, sequenced in a study of OX40 agonist ivuxolimab in advanced cancers. Sequencing was performed with immunoSEQ multiplex PCR; in TCRdb, only in-frame clones are kept and a portion is missing. The sample lists over 55,000 clones; approximately 80% were seen once. The source was CD4+ or CD8+ T cells sorted from blood, collected in a trial of the OX40 agonist ivuxolimab. All receptors come from an adult with an advanced solid tumor such as melanoma, head and neck, liver or kidney cancer.

This clone was observed a few times. The chain is built from TRBV5-6 and TRBJ1-1; weak D call: TRBD1 (5 bases). Between the trimmed V and J ends, which lost 2 bases and 4 bases, there was a span of 9 bases. The germline CDR1 and CDR2 sequences are SGHDT and YYEEEE. The CDR3 is made up of 13 amino acids. CDR3 in amino acids: CASSFQGGTEAFF. The DNA for the CDR3 is TGTGCCAGCAGCTTTCAGGGCGGCACTGAAGCTTTCTTT.

About this clone: A junction end diverges from the germline sequence, so it may reflect a read error. The genes are TRBV5-1 and TRBJ1-1; D gene uncertain. The germline V gene has CDR1 SGHRS and CDR2 YFSETQ. The CDR3 runs 15 residues. CDR3 residues: CASSPVMAANIEAFF. Here the CDR3 DNA reads TGCGCCAGCAGCCCCGTAATGGCAGCGAACATTGAAGCTTTCTTT.

This clone was picked up a small number of times. V usage is TRBV28 and J usage is TRBJ2-7; 7 bases are a match to TRBD1. The CDR3 spans 12 residues. After removal of 6 bases from V and 4 bases from J, the junction contained 3 bases not matched to a gene. From germline, CDR1 is MDHEN and CDR2 SYDVKM. CDR3 in amino acids: CASSGQAYEQYV. The CDR3 region has the DNA TGTGCCAGCAGCGGACAGGCTTACGAGCAGTACGTC.